One sample yielded the 15 T cell receptor beta chains listed below, sequenced in a study of blood T cell repertoires in COVID-19. Method: immunoSEQ multiplex PCR; TCRdb's copy keeps in-frame clones and lacks some. The sample records some 160,000 clones, about 84% being singletons. Sequenced sample: peripheral blood. These receptor sequences come from a woman aged 45-59 years with acute or convalescent COVID-19.

CDR3 nucleotides: TGTGCCACCAGTGACTTGCGGGGGGGCCCTGAGCAGTTCTTC. It translates to CATSDLRGGPEQFF. The V call is TRBV24-1, the J call TRBJ2-1, with TRBD2 matching 9 bases. The CDR3 length is 14 residues. V lost 4 bases to trimming and J lost 9 bases; unmatched junction nucleotides: 6. Germline V lookup: CDR1 KGHDR, CDR2 SFDVKD.

The chain joins TRBV7-3 to TRBJ1-6; 7 bases map to TRBD1. Losses at the gene ends were 11 bases for V and 7 bases for J; bases not matched to a gene: 8. The CDR3 contains 13 residues. Germline values: CDR1 SGHTA, CDR2 FQGTGA. CDR3: CAGLRTGNSPLHF. CDR3 nucleotides: TGTGCCGGCCTACGGACAGGCAATTCACCCCTCCACTTT.

This chain uses TRBV6-2 or TRBV6-3 with TRBJ1-1; tentatively, D is TRBD1 (6 bases). The germline V and J ends were trimmed by 1 base and 0 bases, with 15 bases remaining between them. The CDR3 runs to 17 residues. The V gene's germline CDR1 is MNHEY and CDR2 SVGEGT. The CDR3 nucleotides are TGTGCCAGCAGTTACTTGCTGCGGCAGGGGATGAACACTGAAGCTTTCTTT. Its protein is CASSYLLRQGMNTEAFF.

This clone has at least ten counts. The chain combines TRBV12-5 with TRBJ1-2; 7 bases agree with TRBD1. Germline V gives CDR1 LGHNT, CDR2 FRNRAP. This CDR3 has 16 residues. After removal of 4 bases from V and 2 bases from J, the junction contained 10 bases not matched to a gene. CDR3 sequence reads: CASGSPRTGENYGYTF. CDR3 coding DNA: TGTGCTAGTGGTTCCCCTCGGACAGGAGAAAACTATGGCTACACCTTC.

The genes are TRBV4-2 and TRBJ1-6; 7 nucleotides line up with TRBD1. CDR1 and CDR2 (germline): LGHNA, YNFKEQ. This CDR3 comprises 15 residues. J was trimmed by 8 bases and V by 5 bases; bases with no gene match: 9. This chain's CDR3 is CASSTSGTVDSPLHF. CDR3 DNA: TGTGCCAGCAGCACGTCCGGGACAGTGGATTCACCCCTCCACTTT.

The chain recombines TRBV9 with TRBJ1-2, with TRBD1 identical over 10 bases. CDR1 is SGDLS and CDR2 is YYNGEE in the germline V gene. J lost 8 bases, V lost 4 bases, and 8 bases had no gene match. The CDR3 length is 14 residues. CDR3 nucleotides: TGTGCCAGCAGCCCAGGGACAGGGGCTGAGGGCTACACCTTC. Amino acids: CASSPGTGAEGYTF.

The chain recombines TRBV19 with TRBJ2-5, with 9 bases identical to TRBD1. The junction had 5 bases not matched to a gene; V was cut back by 4 bases and J by 5 bases. From germline, CDR1 is LNHDA and CDR2 SQIVND (reference sequence). The CDR3 runs 14 residues. The DNA of the CDR3 is TGTGCCAGTAGTAGGGGACAGGGTTTTGAGACCCAGTACTTC. It codes for CASSRGQGFETQYF.

The chain has TRBV9 and TRBJ2-3; possible D gene TRBD2, 5 bases. The CDR3 spans 15 residues. The V gene's germline CDR1 is SGDLS and CDR2 YYNGEE. V was cut by 4 bases and J by 3 bases, with 15 bases left in between. CDR3 in amino acids: CASSLRRSWTDTQYF. The CDR3 bases are TGTGCCAGCAGCCTAAGGAGGAGTTGGACAGATACGCAGTATTTT.

V gene TRBV28 combines with J gene TRBJ2-5; perhaps TRBD2 as D (6 bases). The CDR3 is 16 amino acids. Germline V gene data show CDR1 as MDHEN and CDR2 as SYDVKM. Between the trimmed V and J ends, which lost 3 bases and 1 base, there was a span of 15 bases. CDR3 sequence: CASSLGGIDGQETQYF. The CDR3 DNA sequence: TGTGCCAGCAGTTTGGGAGGTATCGATGGCCAAGAGACCCAGTACTTC.

This clone was recorded only once. This chain connects TRBV6-1 to TRBJ1-2; D is possibly TRBD1 (6 bases). The CDR3 runs 12 residues. Trimming stripped 2 bases from V and 8 bases from J, with 9 bases between. Germline CDR1 MNHNS, CDR2 SASEGT. CDR3 nucleotides: TGTGCCAGCAGTGAATGGGGGCAAGGCTACACCTTC. Its translation: CASSEWGQGYTF.

The chain links TRBV7-3 to TRBJ2-3; 8 positions match TRBD1. V trimming: 4 bases; J trimming: 1 base; junction bases outside the gene matches: 1. The CDR3 totals 14 residues. Germline V gene data show CDR1 as SGHTA and CDR2 as FQGTGA. CDR3 DNA sequence: TGTGCCAGCAGCTCGGACAGGGGCACAGATACGCAGTATTTT. Translated, it gives CASSSDRGTDTQYF.

V gene TRBV19 combines with J gene TRBJ1-5; D is ambiguous. The CDR3 sequence is 15 residues long. V lost 1 base, J lost 3 bases, and 10 bases lay in between. Germline V gives CDR1 LNHDA, CDR2 SQIVND (reference sequence). DNA of the CDR3: TGTGCCAGTAGTATAGGAGTGGGCGACAATCAGCCCCAGCATTTT. This codes for CASSIGVGDNQPQHF.

This clone came up a few times. The V and J genes are TRBV6-2 or TRBV6-3 and TRBJ1-1; TRBD1 is a possible D gene (6 bases). V lost 2 bases and J lost 2, with 12 bases in between. CDR3 length equals 15 residues. CDR1 MNHEY and CDR2 SVGEGT come from the germline V gene. The CDR3 region has the DNA TGTGCCAGCAGTTACCCCGGGACAAGTAACACTGAAGCTTTCTTT. Translation gives CASSYPGTSNTEAFF.

The V call is TRBV6-6, the J call TRBJ1-5; D not certain. This CDR3 region has 12 residues. Trimming took 2 bases from V and 7 from J, leaving 6 bases between them. The germline V gene has CDR1 MNHNY and CDR2 SVGAGI (reference sequence). This CDR3 is CASSYVEQPQHF. The CDR3 DNA reads TGTGCCAGCAGTTACGTGGAGCAGCCCCAGCATTTT.

J is TRBJ2-7 and V is TRBV5-1; D might be TRBD2 (7 bases). The CDR3 has 18 residues. The germline V and J ends were trimmed by 4 bases and 2 bases, with 25 bases remaining between them. Germline V gives CDR1 SGHRS, CDR2 YFSETQ. The CDR3 sequence is CASSLKATGGRLTYEQYF. CDR3 coding DNA: TGCGCCAGCAGCCTCAAAGCCACGGGGGGCAGGCTCACCTACGAGCAGTACTTC.